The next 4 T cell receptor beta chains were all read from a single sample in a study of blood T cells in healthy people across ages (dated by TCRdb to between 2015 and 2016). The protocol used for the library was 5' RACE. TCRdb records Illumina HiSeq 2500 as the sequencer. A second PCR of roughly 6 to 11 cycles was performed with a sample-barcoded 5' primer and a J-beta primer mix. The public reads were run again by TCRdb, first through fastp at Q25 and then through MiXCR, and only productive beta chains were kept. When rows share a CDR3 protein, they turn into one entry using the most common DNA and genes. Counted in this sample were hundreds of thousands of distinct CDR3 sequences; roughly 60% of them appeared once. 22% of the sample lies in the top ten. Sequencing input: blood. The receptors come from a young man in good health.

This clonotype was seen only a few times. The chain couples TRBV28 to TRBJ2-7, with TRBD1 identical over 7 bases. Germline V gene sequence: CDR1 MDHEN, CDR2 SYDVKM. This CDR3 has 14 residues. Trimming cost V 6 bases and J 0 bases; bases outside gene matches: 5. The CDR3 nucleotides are TGTGCCAGCAGACTTTCAGGGGGCTCCTACGAGCAGTACTTC. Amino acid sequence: CASRLSGGSYEQYF.

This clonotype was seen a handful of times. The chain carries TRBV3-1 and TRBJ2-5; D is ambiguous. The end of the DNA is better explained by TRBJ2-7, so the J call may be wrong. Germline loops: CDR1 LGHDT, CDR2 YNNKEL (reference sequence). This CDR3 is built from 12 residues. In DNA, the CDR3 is TGTGCCAGCAGCCAAACAGACTACGAGCAGTACTTC. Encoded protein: CASSQTDYEQYF.

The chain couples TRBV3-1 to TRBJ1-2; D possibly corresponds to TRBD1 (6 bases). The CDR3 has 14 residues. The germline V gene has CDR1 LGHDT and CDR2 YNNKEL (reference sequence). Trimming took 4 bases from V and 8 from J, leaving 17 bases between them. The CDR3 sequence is CASSRRDKGPGYTF. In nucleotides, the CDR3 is TGTGCCAGCAGCCGACGGGACAAGGGGCCCGGCTACACCTTC.

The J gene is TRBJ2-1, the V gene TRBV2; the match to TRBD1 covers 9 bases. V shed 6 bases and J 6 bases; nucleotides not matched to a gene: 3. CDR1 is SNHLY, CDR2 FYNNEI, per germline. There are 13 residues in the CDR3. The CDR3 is CASRQGAGNEQFF. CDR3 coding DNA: TGTGCCAGCAGACAGGGGGCTGGCAATGAGCAGTTCTTC.